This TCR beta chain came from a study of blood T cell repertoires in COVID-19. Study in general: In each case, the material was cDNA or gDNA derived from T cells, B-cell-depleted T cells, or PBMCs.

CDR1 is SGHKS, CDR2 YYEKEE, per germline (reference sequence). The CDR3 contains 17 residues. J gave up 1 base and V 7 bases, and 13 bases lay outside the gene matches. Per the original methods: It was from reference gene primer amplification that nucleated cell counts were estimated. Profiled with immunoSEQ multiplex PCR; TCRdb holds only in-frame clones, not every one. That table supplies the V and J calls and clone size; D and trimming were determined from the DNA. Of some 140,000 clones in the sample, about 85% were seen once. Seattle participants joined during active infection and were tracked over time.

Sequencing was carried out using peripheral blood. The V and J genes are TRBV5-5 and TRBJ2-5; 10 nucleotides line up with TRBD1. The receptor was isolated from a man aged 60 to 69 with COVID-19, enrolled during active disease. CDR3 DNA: TGTGCCAGCTCCTTTCTTGGGACAGGGGCCTTCCAAGAGACCCAGTACTTC. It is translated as CASSFLGTGAFQETQYF. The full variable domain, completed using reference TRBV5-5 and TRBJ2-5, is DAGVTQSPTHLIKTRGQQVTLRCSPISGHKSVSWYQQVLGQGPQFIFQYYEKEERGRGNFPDRFSARQFPNYSSELNVNALLLGDSALYLCASSFLGTGAFQETQYFGPGTRLLVL.